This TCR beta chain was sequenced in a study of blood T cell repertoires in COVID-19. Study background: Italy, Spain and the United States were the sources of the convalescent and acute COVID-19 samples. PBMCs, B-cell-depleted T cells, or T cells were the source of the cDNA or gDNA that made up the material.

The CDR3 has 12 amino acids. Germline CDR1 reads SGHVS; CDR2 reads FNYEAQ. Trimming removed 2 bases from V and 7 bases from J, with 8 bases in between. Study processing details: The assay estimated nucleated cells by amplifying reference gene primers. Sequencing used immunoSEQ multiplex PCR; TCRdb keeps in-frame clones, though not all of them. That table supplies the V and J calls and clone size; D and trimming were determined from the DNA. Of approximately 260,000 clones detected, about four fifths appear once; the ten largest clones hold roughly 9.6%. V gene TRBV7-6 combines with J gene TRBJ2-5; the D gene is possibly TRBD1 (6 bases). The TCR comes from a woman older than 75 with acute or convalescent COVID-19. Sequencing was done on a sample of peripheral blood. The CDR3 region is CASSLSQGTQYF. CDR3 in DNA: TGTGCCAGCAGCTTATCACAGGGGACCCAGTACTTC.